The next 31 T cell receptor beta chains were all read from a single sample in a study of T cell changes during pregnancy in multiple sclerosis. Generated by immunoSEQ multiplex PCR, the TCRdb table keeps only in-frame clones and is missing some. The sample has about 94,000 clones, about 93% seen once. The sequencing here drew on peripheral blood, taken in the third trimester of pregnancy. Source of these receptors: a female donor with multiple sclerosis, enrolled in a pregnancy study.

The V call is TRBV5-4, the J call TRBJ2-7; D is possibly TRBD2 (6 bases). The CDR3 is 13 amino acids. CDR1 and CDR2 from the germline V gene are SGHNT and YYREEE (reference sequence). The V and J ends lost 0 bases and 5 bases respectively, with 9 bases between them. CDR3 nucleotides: TGTGCCAGCAGCTTGGCGGGAGAGCACGAGCAGTACTTC. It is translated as CASSLAGEHEQYF. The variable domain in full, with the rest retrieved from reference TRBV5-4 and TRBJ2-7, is ETGVTQSPTHLIKTRGQQVTLRCSSQSGHNTVSWYQQALGQGPQFIFQYYREEENGRGNFPPRFSGLQFPNYSSELNVNALELDDSALYLCASSLAGEHEQYFGPGTRLTVT.

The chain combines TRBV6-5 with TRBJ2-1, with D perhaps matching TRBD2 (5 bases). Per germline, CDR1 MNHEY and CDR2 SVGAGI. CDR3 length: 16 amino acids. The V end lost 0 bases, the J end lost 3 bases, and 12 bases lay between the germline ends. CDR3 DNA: TGTGCCAGCAGTTACTCGCAGACTGCGGGCTACAATGAGCAGTTCTTC. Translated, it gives CASSYSQTAGYNEQFF.

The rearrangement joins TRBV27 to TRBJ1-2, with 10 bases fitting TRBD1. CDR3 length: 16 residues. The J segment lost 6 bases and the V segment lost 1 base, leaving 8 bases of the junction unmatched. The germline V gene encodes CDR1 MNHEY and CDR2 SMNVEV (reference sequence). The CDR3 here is CASSLWGDRGGDGYTF. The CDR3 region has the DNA TGTGCCAGCAGTTTATGGGGGGACAGGGGCGGGGATGGCTACACCTTC.

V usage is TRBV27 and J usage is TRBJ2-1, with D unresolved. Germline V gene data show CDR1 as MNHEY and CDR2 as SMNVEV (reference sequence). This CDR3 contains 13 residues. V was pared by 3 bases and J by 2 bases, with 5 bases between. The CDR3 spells CASSFLPYNEQFF. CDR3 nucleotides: TGTGCCAGCAGTTTCCTACCCTACAATGAGCAGTTCTTC.

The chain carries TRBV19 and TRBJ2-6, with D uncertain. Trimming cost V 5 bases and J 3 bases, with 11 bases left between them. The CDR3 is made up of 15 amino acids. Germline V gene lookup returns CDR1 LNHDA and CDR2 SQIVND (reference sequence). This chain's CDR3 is CASSPVVGGANVLTF. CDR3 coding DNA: TGTGCCAGTAGTCCCGTGGTCGGTGGGGCCAACGTCCTGACTTTC.

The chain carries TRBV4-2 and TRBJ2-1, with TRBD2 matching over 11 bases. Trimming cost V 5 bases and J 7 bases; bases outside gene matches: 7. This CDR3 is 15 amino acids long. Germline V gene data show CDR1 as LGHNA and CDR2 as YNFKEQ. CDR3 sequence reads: CASSITSGRGNEQFF. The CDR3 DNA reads TGTGCCAGCAGCATTACTAGCGGGAGAGGTAATGAGCAGTTCTTC.

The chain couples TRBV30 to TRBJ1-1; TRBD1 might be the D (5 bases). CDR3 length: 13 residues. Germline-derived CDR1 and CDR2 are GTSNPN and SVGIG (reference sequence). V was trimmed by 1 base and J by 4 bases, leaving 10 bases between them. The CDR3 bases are TGTGCCTGGAGTGCCCAGGGTCGCACTGAAGCTTTCTTT. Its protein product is CAWSAQGRTEAFF. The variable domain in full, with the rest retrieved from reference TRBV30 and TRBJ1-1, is SQTIHQWPATLVQPVGSPLSLECTVEGTSNPNLYWYRQAAGRGLQLLFYSVGIGQISSEVPQNLSASRPQDRQFILSSKKLLLSDSGFYLCAWSAQGRTEAFFGQGTRLTVV.

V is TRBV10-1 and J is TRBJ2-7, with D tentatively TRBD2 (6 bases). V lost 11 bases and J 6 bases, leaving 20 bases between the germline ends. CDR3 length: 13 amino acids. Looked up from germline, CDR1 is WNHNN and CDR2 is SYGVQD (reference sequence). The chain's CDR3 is CAGRTDTIGEQYF. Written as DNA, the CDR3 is TGCGCCGGGAGGACGGATACTATCGGCGAGCAGTACTTC.

CDR3 in DNA: TGTGCCTGGAGTCTGGGGGGGATGGACACAGATACGCAGTATTTT. Translation: CAWSLGGMDTDTQYF. The genes are TRBV30 and TRBJ2-3; the match to TRBD2 covers 7 bases. V trimming: 2 bases; J trimming: 2 bases; junction bases outside the gene matches: 7. The CDR3 extends over 15 amino acids. Germline V gene lookup returns CDR1 GTSNPN and CDR2 SVGIG (reference sequence).

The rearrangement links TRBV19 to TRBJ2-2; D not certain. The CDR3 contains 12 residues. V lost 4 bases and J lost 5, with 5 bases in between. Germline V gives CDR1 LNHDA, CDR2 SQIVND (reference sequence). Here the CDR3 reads CASSTRTGELFF. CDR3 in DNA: TGTGCCAGTAGTACACGGACCGGGGAGCTGTTTTTT.

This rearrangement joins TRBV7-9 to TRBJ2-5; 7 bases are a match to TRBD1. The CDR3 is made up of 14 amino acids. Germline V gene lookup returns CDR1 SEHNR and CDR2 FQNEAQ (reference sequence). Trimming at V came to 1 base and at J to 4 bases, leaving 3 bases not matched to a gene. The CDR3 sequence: CASSLGGGRETQYF. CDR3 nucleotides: TGTGCCAGCAGCTTAGGAGGGGGCAGAGAGACCCAGTACTTC. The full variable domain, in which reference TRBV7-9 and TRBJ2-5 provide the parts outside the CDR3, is DTGVSQNPRHKITKRGQNVTFRCDPISEHNRLYWYRQTLGQGPEFLTYFQNEAQLEKSRLLSDRFSAERPKGSFSTLEIQRTEQGDSAMYLCASSLGGGRETQYFGPGTRLLVL.

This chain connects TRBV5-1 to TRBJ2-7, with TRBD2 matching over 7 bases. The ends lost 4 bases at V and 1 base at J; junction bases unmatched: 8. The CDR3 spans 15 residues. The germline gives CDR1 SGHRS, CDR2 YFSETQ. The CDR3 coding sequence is TGCGCCAGCAGCCCAGGGACTAACCCTTCCTACGAGCAGTACTTC. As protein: CASSPGTNPSYEQYF.

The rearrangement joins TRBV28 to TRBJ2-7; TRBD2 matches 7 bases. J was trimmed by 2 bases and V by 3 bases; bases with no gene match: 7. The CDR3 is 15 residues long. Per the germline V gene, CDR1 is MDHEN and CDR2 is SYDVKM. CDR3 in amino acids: CASSFRGRAAYEQYF. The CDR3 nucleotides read TGTGCCAGCAGTTTTCGGGGGAGGGCGGCCTACGAGCAGTACTTC.

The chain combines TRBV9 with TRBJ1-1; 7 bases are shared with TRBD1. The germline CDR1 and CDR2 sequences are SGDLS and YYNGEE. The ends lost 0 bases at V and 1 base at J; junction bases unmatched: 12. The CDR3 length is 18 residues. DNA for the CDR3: TGTGCCAGCAGCGTAGGAATGAGGACCGGGACAGCGAACACTGAAGCTTTCTTT. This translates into CASSVGMRTGTANTEAFF.

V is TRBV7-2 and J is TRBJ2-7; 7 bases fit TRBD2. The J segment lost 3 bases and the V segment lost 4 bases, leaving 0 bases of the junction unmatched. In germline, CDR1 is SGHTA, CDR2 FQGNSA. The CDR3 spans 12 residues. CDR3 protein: CASSSSGYEQYF. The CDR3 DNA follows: TGTGCCAGCAGCTCTAGCGGCTACGAGCAGTACTTC.

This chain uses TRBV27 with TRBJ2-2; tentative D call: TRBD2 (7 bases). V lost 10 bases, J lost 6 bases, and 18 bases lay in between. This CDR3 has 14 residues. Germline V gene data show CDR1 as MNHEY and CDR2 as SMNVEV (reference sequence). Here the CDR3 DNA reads TGTGCCATCCGGGAGGTAGCAGGGGCCGGGGAGCTGTTTTTT. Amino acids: CAIREVAGAGELFF.

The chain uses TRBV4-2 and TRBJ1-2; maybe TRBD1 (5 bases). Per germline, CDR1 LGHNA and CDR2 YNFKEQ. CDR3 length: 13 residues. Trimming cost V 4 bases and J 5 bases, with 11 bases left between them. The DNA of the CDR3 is TGTGCCAGCAGCCCAACGGGGGGATATGGCTACACCTTC. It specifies CASSPTGGYGYTF.

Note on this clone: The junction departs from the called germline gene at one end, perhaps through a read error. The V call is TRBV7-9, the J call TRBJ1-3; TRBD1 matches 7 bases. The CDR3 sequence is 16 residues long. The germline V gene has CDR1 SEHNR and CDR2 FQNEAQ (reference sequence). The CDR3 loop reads CVSSHRQGDTGNTIYF. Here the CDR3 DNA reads TGTGTCAGCAGCCACAGACAGGGCGATACTGGAAACACCATATATTTT. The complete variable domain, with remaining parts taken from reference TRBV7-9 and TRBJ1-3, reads DTGVSQNPRHKITKRGQNVTFRCDPISEHNRLYWYRQTLGQGPEFLTYFQNEAQLEKSRLLSDRFSAERPKGSFSTLEIQRTEQGDSAMYLCVSSHRQGDTGNTIYFGEGSWLTVV.

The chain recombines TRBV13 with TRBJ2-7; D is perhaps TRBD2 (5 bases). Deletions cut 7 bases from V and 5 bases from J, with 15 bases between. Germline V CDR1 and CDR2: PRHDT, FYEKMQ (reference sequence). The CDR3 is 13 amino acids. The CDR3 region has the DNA TGTGCCAGCACCCGGACCACCGGGGACGAGCAGTACTTC. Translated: CASTRTTGDEQYF.

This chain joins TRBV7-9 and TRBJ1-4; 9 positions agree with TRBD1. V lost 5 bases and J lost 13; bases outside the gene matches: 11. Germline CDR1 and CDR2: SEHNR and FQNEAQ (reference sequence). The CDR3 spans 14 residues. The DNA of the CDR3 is TGTGCCAGCAGCGAGACAGGGGGTACCGGGGGACTGTTTTTT. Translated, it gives CASSETGGTGGLFF.

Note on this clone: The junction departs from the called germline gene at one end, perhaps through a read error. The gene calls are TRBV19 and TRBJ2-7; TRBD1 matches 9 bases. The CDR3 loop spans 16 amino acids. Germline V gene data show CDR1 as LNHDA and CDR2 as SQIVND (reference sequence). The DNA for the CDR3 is TGTGCCAGTAGTAACAGACAGGGGGTGACCTCCTCCGAGCAGTACTTC. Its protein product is CASSNRQGVTSSEQYF.

CDR3 sequence: CAISELRGIAKNIQYF. In nucleotides, the CDR3 is TGTGCCATCAGTGAACTACGGGGGATAGCCAAAAACATTCAGTACTTC. This chain links TRBV10-3 with TRBJ2-4; perhaps TRBD2 as D (6 bases). The CDR3 length is 16 residues. Trimming removed 3 bases at V and 0 bases at J, with 12 bases between. Germline V lookup: CDR1 ENHRY, CDR2 SYGVKD.

As DNA, the CDR3 is TGTGCCAGCAGCTCAGAAGTCCGGGGCTACACCTTC. This encodes CASSSEVRGYTF. The rearrangement uses TRBV11-2 and TRBJ1-2; unclear D gene. Trimming removed 4 bases at V and 8 bases at J, with 11 bases between. CDR3 length: 12 amino acids. From germline, CDR1 is SGHAT and CDR2 FQNNGV.

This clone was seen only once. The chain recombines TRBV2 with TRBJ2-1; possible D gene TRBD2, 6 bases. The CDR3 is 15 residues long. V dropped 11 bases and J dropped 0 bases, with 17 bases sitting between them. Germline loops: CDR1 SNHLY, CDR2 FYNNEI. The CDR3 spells CASYPEGSSYNEQFF. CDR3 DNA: TGTGCCTCCTACCCGGAGGGGAGCTCCTACAATGAGCAGTTCTTC.

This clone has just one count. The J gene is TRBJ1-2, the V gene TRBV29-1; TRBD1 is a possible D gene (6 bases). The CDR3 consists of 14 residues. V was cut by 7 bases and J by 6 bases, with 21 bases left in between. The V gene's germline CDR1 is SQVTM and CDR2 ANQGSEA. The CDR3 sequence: CSAGTAGTWDGYTF. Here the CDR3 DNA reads TGCAGCGCCGGGACCGCCGGGACATGGGATGGCTACACCTTC.

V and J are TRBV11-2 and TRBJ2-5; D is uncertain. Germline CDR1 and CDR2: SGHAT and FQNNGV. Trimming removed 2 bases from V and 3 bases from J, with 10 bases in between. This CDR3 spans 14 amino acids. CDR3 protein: CASSLTPREETQYF. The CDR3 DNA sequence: TGTGCCAGCAGCTTAACTCCCCGAGAAGAGACCCAGTACTTC. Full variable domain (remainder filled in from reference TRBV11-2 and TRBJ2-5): EAGVAQSPRYKIIEKRQSVAFWCNPISGHATLYWYQQILGQGPKLLIQFQNNGVVDDSQLPKDRFSAERLKGVDSTLKIQPAKLEDSAVYLCASSLTPREETQYFGPGTRLLVL.

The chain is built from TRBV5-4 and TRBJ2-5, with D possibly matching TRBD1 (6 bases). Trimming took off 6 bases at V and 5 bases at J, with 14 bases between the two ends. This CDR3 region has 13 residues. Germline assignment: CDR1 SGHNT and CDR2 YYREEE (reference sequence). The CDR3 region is CASNPRGVETQYF. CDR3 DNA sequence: TGTGCCAGCAACCCCAGGGGCGTGGAGACCCAGTACTTC.

The CDR3 reads CASSAIWTGGYEQYF. CDR3 in DNA: TGTGCCAGCAGTGCAATTTGGACAGGGGGCTACGAGCAGTACTTC. The chain links TRBV6-1 to TRBJ2-7; 10 nucleotides match TRBD1. The CDR3 spans 15 residues. Germline CDR1 reads MNHNS; CDR2 reads SASEGT. V was pared by 4 bases and J by 3 bases, with 6 bases of the junction left unmatched.

The CDR3 DNA reads TGTGCCAGCAGTGAAGCGAGGACAGGGGGGAGTGAGACCCAGTACTTC. It yields the protein CASSEARTGGSETQYF. The J gene is TRBJ2-5, the V gene TRBV2; 10 bases align to TRBD1. CDR3 length: 16 residues. Germline-derived CDR1 and CDR2 are SNHLY and FYNNEI. V was clipped by 0 bases and J by 5 bases; unmatched bases: 6.

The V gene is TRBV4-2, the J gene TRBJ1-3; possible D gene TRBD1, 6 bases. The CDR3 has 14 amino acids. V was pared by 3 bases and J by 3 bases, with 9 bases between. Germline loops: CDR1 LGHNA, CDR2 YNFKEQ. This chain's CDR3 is CASSQTGGGNTIYF. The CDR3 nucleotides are TGTGCCAGCAGCCAGACAGGCGGTGGAAACACCATATATTTT.

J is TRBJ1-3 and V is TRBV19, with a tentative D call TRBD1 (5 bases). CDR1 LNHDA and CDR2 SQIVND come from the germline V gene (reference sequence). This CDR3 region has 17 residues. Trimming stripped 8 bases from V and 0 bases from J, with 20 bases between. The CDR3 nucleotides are TGTGCCAGTGGGGGAGGCAGGGACTTAATCTCTGGAAACACCATATATTTT. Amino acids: CASGGGRDLISGNTIYF.